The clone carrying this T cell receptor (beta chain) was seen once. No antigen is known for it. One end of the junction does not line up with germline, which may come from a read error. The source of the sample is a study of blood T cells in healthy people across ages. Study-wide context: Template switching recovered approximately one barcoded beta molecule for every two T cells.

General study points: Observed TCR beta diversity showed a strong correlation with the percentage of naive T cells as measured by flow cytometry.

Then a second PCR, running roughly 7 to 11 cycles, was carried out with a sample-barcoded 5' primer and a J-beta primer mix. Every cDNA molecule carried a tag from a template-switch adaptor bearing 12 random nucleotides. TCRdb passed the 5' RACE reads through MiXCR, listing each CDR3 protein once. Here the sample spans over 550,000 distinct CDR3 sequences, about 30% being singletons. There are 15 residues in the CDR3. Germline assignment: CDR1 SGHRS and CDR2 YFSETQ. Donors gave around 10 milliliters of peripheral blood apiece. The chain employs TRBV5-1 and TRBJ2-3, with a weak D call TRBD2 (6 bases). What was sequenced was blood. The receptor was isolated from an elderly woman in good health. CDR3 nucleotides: TGCGCCAGCAGCTCGCAACCGGGACTTGCAGATACGCGGTATTTT. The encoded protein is CASSSQPGLADTRYF.